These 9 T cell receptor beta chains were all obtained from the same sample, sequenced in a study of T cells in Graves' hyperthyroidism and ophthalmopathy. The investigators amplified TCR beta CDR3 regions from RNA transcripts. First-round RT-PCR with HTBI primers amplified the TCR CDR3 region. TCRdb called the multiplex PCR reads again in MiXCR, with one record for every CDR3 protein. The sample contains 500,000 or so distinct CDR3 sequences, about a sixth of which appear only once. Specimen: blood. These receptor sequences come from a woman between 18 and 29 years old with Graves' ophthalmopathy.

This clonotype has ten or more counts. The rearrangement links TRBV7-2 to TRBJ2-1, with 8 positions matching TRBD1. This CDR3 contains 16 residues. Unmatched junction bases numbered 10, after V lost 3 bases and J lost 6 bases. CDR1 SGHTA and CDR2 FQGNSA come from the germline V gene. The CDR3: CASSLQQDRVGNEQFF. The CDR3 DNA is TGTGCCAGCAGCTTGCAACAGGACAGGGTGGGCAATGAGCAGTTCTTC.

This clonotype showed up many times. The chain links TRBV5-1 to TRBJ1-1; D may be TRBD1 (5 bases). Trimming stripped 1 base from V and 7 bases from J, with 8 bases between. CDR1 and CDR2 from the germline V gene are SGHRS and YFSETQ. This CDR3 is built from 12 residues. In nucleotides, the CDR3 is TGCGCCAGCAGCTTGTCACAGGTTGAAGCTTTCTTT. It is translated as CASSLSQVEAFF.

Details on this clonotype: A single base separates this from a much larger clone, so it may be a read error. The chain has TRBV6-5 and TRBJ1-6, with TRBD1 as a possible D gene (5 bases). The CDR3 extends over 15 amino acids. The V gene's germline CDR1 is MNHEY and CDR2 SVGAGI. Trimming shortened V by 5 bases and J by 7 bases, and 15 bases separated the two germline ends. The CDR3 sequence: CASSTRMGGNSPLHF. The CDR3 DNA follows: TGTGCCAGCAGTACACGAATGGGGGGGAATTCACCCCTCCACTTT.

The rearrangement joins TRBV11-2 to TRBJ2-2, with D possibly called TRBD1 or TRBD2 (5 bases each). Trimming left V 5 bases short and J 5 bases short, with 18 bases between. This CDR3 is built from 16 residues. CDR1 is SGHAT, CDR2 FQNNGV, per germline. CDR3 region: CASSPVQGRRTGELFF. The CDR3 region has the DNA TGTGCCAGCAGCCCCGTGCAGGGACGGAGGACCGGGGAGCTGTTTTTT.

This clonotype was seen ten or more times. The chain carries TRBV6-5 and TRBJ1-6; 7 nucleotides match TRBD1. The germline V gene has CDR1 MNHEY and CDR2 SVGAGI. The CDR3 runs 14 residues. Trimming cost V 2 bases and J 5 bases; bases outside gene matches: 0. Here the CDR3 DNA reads TGTGCCAGCAGTTACGGGACAGATAATTCACCCCTCCACTTT. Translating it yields CASSYGTDNSPLHF.

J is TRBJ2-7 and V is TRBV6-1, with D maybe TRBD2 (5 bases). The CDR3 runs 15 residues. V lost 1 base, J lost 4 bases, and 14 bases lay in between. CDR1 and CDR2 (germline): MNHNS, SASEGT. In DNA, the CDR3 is TGTGCCAGCAGTGAAGTATACTCCTCGGGGTACGAGCAGTACTTC. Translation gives CASSEVYSSGYEQYF.

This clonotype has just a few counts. The CDR3 DNA sequence: TGCAGCGTTGACCCCAACGGACAGGGACGCTATGGCTACACCTTC. Translated: CSVDPNGQGRYGYTF. The V call is TRBV29-1, the J call TRBJ1-2, with 8 positions matching TRBD1. Per germline, CDR1 SQVTM and CDR2 ANQGSEA. This CDR3 region has 15 residues. The trim removed 3 bases at V and 4 bases at J, leaving 10 bases unmatched.

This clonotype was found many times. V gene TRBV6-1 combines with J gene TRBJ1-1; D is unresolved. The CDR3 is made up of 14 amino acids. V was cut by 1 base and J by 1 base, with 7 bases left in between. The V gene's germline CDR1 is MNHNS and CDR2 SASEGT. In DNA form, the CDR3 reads TGTGCCAGCAGTGAAGTTTCTTCGAACACTGAAGCTTTCTTT. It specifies CASSEVSSNTEAFF.

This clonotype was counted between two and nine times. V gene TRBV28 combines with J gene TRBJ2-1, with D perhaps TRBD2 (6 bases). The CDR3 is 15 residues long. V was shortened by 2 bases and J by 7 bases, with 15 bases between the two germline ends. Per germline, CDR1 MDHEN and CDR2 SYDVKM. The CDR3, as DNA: TGTGCCAGCAGTTTAGCGGGACGTCTCCGTAATGAGCAGTTCTTC. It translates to CASSLAGRLRNEQFF. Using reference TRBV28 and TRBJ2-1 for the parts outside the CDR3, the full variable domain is DVKVTQSSRYLVKRTGEKVFLECVQDMDHENMFWYRQDPGLGLRLIYFSYDVKMKEKGDIPEGYSVSREKKERFSLILESASTNQTSMYLCASSLAGRLRNEQFFGPGTRLTVL.